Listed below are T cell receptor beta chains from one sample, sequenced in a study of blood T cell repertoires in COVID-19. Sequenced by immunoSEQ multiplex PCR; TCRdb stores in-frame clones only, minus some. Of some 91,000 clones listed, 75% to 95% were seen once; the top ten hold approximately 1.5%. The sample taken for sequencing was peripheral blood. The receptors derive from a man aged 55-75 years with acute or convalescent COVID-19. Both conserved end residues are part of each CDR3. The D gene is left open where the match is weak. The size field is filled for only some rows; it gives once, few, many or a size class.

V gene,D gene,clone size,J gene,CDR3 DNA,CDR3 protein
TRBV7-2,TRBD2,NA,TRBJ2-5,TGTGCCAGCAGCTTGGGACTAGCGGGGGGACAAGAGACCCAGTACTTC,CASSLGLAGGQETQYF
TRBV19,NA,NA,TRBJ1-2,TGTGCCAGTAACACGGGATCCGCTCTGGACTATGGCTACACCTTC,CASNTGSALDYGYTF
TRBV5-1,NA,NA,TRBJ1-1,TGCGCCAGCAGAAACTACGACCACACAGCTTTCTTT,CASRNYDHTAFF
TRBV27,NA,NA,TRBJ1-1,TGTGCCACGACCCCTGGAGGGACGGCGAACACTGAAGCTTTCTTT,CATTPGGTANTEAFF
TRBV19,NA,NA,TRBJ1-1,TGTGCCAGTAGTATGAATCAGGGGAACACTGAAGCTTTCTTT,CASSMNQGNTEAFF
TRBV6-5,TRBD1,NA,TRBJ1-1,TGTGCCAGCAGTCCCCGACAGGGAGAAATAACTGAAGCTTTCTTT,CASSPRQGEITEAFF
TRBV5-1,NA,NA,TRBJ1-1,TGCGCCAGCAGCTTCCAGGAGGGGCGAGCGAACACTGAAGCTTTCTTT,CASSFQEGRANTEAFF
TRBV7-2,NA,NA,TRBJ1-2,TGTGCCAGCAGCTTGAGTCAGGGCCTTAACTATGGCTACACCTTC,CASSLSQGLNYGYTF
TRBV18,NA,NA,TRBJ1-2,TGTGCCAGCTCACCCACCGCCCCACAGGGAGGCTACACCTTC,CASSPTAPQGGYTF
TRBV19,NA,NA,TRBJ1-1,TGTGCCAGTATCCAGGACGGGGGTTGGTACACTGAAGCTTTCTTT,CASIQDGGWYTEAFF
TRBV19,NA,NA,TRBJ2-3,TGTGCCAGTAGTATAGAAGCCACAGATACGCAGTATTTT,CASSIEATDTQYF
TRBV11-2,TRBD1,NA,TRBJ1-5,TGTGCCAGCAGCTTAGGGGGGACAGGGATTTCGCCCCAGCATTTT,CASSLGGTGISPQHF
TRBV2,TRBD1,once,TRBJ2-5,TGTGCCAGCAGTGTAGGGGGCTTTCGAGAGACCCAGTACTTC,CASSVGGFRETQYF
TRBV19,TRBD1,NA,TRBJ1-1,TGTGCCAGTAGTACGACAGGGGGGGCTGAAGCTTTCTTT,CASSTTGGAEAFF
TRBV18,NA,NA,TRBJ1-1,TGTGCCAGCTCACCACCGAAGGGGATGAACACTGAAGCTTTCTTT,CASSPPKGMNTEAFF
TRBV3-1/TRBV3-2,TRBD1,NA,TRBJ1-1,TGTGCCAGCAGCCAAGCAGGGGGCGTTGGGGTGAACACTGAAGCTTTCTTT,CASSQAGGVGVNTEAFF
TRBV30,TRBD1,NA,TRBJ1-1,TGTGCCTGGAGTGTGACAGGGGGCTTGAACACTGAAGCTTTCTTT,CAWSVTGGLNTEAFF
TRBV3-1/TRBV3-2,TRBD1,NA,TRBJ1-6,TGTGCCAGCAGCCCAAGACAGGGGTTTGATTCACCCCTCCACTTT,CASSPRQGFDSPLHF
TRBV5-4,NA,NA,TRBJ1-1,TGTGCCAGCAGCTTGGGCGGACGGGTTAGGGGGAACACTGAAGCTTTCTTT,CASSLGGRVRGNTEAFF
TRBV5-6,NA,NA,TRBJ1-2,TGTGCCAGCAGCTTGGAGCGGCAGGGGAACTATGGCTACACCTTC,CASSLERQGNYGYTF
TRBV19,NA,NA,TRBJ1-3,TGTGCCAGTAGTGTACAGGGCTCTGGAAACACCATATATTTT,CASSVQGSGNTIYF
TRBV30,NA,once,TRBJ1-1,TGTGCCTGGAGACCCGGACAGCAAGCTTTCTTT,CAWRPGQQAFF
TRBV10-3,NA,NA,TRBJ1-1,TGTGCCACGGCGGGGCAGGAGAACACTGAAGCTTTCTTT,CATAGQENTEAFF
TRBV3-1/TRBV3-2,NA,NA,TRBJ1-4,TGTGCCAGCAGCCGCACAGGGCGATTGGAAAAACTGTTTTTT,CASSRTGRLEKLFF
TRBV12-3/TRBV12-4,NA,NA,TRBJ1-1,TGTGCCAGCAGTTTGGGGGCGCGGACTGAAGCTTTCTTT,CASSLGARTEAFF
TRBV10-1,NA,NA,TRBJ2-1,TGCGCCAGCAGGGGCAGCGGGCCCCTGAATGAGCAGTTCTTC,CASRGSGPLNEQFF
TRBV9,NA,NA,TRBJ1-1,TGTGCCAGCAGTCCAGGGCCGACTGAAGCTTTCTTT,CASSPGPTEAFF
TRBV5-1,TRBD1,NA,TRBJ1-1,TGCGCCAGCAGCTTGACTACAGGGGGTAGAGCTGAAGCTTTCTTT,CASSLTTGGRAEAFF
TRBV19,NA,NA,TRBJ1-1,TGTGCCAGTATTCATTTGGGGGGGAATACTGAAGCTTTCTTT,CASIHLGGNTEAFF
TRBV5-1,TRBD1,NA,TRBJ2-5,TGCGCCAGCAGCACCATGGGGACAGCGTCTCCTCAAGAGACCCAGTACTTC,CASSTMGTASPQETQYF
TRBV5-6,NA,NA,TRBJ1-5,TGTGCCAGCAGCTCGTGGGGCTGGGATCAGCCCCAGCATTTT,CASSSWGWDQPQHF
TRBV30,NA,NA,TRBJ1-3,TGTGCCTGGTGGTCCCCAGGGGCTGGAAACACCATATATTTT,CAWWSPGAGNTIYF
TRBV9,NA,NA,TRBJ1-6,TGTGCCAGCAGCGTAGCTCGAGAGGGAAATTCACCCCTCCACTTT,CASSVAREGNSPLHF
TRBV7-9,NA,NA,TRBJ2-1,TGTGCCAGCAGAAACCGTCAGGGTATGGAGCAGTTCTTC,CASRNRQGMEQFF
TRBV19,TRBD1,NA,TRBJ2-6,TGTGCCAGTAGTATAGCCCGGACAGGGGCTGGGGCCAACGTCCTGACTTTC,CASSIARTGAGANVLTF
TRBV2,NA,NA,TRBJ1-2,TGTGCCAGCAGTGATGGGCGCCCAGGGGGCTACACCTTC,CASSDGRPGGYTF
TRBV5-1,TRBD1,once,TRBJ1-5,TGCGCCAGCAGCCGAACCGGACAGGCCGGGCAGCCCCAGCATTTT,CASSRTGQAGQPQHF
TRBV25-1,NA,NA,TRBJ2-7,TGTGCCAGCAGTGAATATGGCCCTTACAACGAGCAGTACTTC,CASSEYGPYNEQYF
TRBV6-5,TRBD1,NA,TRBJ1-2,TGTGCCAGCACGGGAAGGGGACAGGGCTCTGGCTACACCTTC,CASTGRGQGSGYTF
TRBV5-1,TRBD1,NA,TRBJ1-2,TGCGCCAGCAGCTCCGGGACGTTACTCAGGGGGAACTATGGCTACACCTTC,CASSSGTLLRGNYGYTF
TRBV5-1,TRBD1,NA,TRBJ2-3,TGCGCCAGCACCACACCGGGACAGGATTTTAGCACAGATACGCAGTATTTT,CASTTPGQDFSTDTQYF
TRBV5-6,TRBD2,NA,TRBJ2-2,TGTGCCAGCAGCTGGGGAGGGTCCGGGGAGCTGTTTTTT,CASSWGGSGELFF
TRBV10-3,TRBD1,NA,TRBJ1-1,TGTGCCATCAGGGGACAGATGGGGAACACTGAAGCTTTCTTT,CAIRGQMGNTEAFF
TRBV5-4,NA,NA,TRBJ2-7,TGTGCCAGCAGCTTGGCCGGGACACTCACCTACGAGCAGTACTTC,CASSLAGTLTYEQYF
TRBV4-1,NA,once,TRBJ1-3,TGCGCCAGCAGCCGTTGGACAGAAGGAAACACCATATATTTT,CASSRWTEGNTIYF
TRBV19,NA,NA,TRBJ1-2,TGTGCCAGTAGGCCATCAGGAGGTGGGTACACCTTC,CASRPSGGGYTF
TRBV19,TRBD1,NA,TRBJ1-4,TGTGCCACCCAATCAGGGGGCCTCGGTGAAAAACTGTTTTTT,CATQSGGLGEKLFF
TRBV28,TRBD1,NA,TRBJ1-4,TGTGCCAGCATGCGGACGGGACAGGGGAATGAAAAACTGTTTTTT,CASMRTGQGNEKLFF
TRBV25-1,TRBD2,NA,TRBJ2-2,TGTGCCACCGCCGGGGGGACTAGCGGGGGAGGGGAGCTGTTTTTT,CATAGGTSGGGELFF
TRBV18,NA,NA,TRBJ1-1,TGTGCCAGCTCACCTTCAGGGGCGAACACTGAAGCTTTCTTT,CASSPSGANTEAFF
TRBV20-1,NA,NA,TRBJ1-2,TGCAGTTCGGGAACAGGGCGGGGCTACACCTTC,CSSGTGRGYTF